This TCR beta chain was found in a study of graft-versus-host responses after intestinal transplantation. Study-wide background: Every one of the recipients received anti-thymocyte globulin induction and afterwards took tacrolimus and steroids for 3 to 4 years.

Study outcomes and limitations: Investigators detected GvH clones in recipient marrow, with some emerging earlier in ileum or blood. Allograft graft-versus-host to host-versus-graft clonal ratios ran high in patients with graft-donor T cell macrochimerism.

This clone turned up a few times. Its specificity is not known. This CDR3 has 18 amino acids. CDR1 is SEHNR and CDR2 is FQNEAQ in the germline V gene (reference sequence). V shed 6 bases and J shed 3 bases, with 24 bases lying between them. Repertoires were generated with immunoSEQ multiplex PCR, while TCRdb's copy carries only in-frame clones and drops some. The data show 110,000 to 150,000 clones, around nine tenths seen once. The input for sequencing was unstimulated CD4+ T cells sorted from spleen or lymph node cells, taken before intestinal transplant. V gene TRBV7-9 combines with J gene TRBJ1-3, with D possibly TRBD1 on 6 matching bases. This receptor was taken from a human donor who received an intestinal transplant. The CDR3 reads CASSQDRGLRLVGNTIYF. DNA of the CDR3: TGTGCCAGCAGTCAGGACAGAGGACTCCGTCTCGTTGGAAACACCATATATTTT.